These T cell receptor beta chains were read from a single sample in a study of technical replicates of blood from a handful of donors. The table came from immunoSEQ multiplex PCR; TCRdb's copy has only in-frame clones and leaves some out. The repertoire holds tens of thousands of clones, with less than 98% as singletons. Sequenced input: T cells isolated from PBMCs. The receptors come from a human donor in good health. CDR3s include the opening cysteine and the closing phenylalanine or tryptophan. A D gene is named only where the DNA matches it firmly. Clone size appears in some rows only: once, few, many, or a class for an expanded clone.

TRBV9	-	-	TRBJ1-5	CASSEMGGGNQPQHF	TGTGCCAGCAGCGAGATGGGAGGCGGCAATCAGCCCCAGCATTTT
TRBV11-3	-	TRBD2	TRBJ2-1	CASSLIGLAGGHNEQFF	TGTGCCAGCAGCTTAATAGGACTAGCGGGAGGGCATAATGAGCAGTTCTTC
TRBV5-1	-	-	TRBJ1-1	CASSLVAGEAFF	TGCGCCAGCAGCTTGGTGGCGGGTGAAGCTTTCTTT
TRBV28	-	-	TRBJ1-2	CASRQNTDAYGYTF	TGTGCCAGCAGACAAAACACAGACGCCTATGGCTACACCTTC
TRBV19	-	-	TRBJ1-1	CASSISGARAEAFF	TGTGCCAGTAGTATAAGCGGGGCCAGAGCGGAAGCTTTCTTT
TRBV6-6	-	TRBD1	TRBJ1-1	CASSSRQGLDTEAFF	TGTGCCAGCAGTTCTCGACAGGGGTTAGACACTGAAGCTTTCTTT
TRBV7-3	-	TRBD2	TRBJ2-7	CASSGTSGLYEQYF	TGTGCCAGCAGCGGGACTAGCGGGCTCTACGAGCAGTACTTC
TRBV4-1	-	-	TRBJ1-2	CASSHPKGGTGRPLRRGYTF	TGCGCCAGCAGCCATCCTAAAGGTGGAACCGGGAGACCATTAAGGCGTGGCTACACCTTC
TRBV11-2	-	TRBD2	TRBJ2-1	CASSLAGGFDEQFF	TGTGCCAGCAGCTTAGCGGGAGGGTTCGATGAGCAGTTCTTC
TRBV11-2	once	TRBD2	TRBJ2-7	CASSGTTRNALREQYF	TGTGCCAGCAGCGGGACTACGAGGAACGCTCTACGGGAGCAGTACTTC
TRBV9	-	-	TRBJ1-1	CASSVSTTNTEAFF	TGTGCCAGCAGCGTTTCTACTACTAACACTGAAGCTTTCTTT
TRBV5-8	-	-	TRBJ1-5	CASSSGRWVNQPQHF	TGTGCCAGCAGCTCAGGGAGGTGGGTGAATCAGCCCCAGCATTTT
TRBV6-1	-	-	TRBJ1-5	CASNHPGDAQPQHF	TGTGCCAGCAACCACCCAGGGGATGCGCAGCCCCAGCATTTT
TRBV30	-	TRBD1	TRBJ1-3	CAWSHRGLVGNTIYF	TGTGCCTGGAGTCACAGGGGGCTCGTTGGAAACACCATATATTTT
TRBV14	-	TRBD1	TRBJ2-6	CASSQVWTGNVKVAGANVLTF	TGTGCCAGCAGCCAAGTGTGGACAGGGAACGTTAAAGTCGCTGGGGCCAACGTCCTGACTTTC
TRBV2	few	TRBD1	TRBJ1-5	CASSETGERQPQHF	TGTGCCAGCAGTGAAACAGGGGAACGTCAGCCCCAGCATTTT
TRBV30	-	-	TRBJ2-5	CAWMRDQETQYF	TGTGCCTGGATGCGGGACCAAGAGACCCAGTACTTC
TRBV9	-	TRBD2	TRBJ2-3	CASSGTSGSTDTQYF	TGTGCCAGCAGTGGGACTAGCGGGAGTACAGATACGCAGTATTTT
TRBV27	-	-	TRBJ1-2	CASSWSANYGYTF	TGTGCCAGCAGTTGGAGTGCTAACTATGGCTACACCTTC
TRBV4-1	-	-	TRBJ1-2	CASSQDFLLSYGYTF	TGCGCCAGCAGCCAAGATTTTCTGCTCAGCTATGGCTACACCTTC
TRBV27	-	-	TRBJ1-1	CASRTGKHTEAFF	TGTGCCAGCAGAACAGGAAAACACACTGAAGCTTTCTTT
TRBV28	-	-	TRBJ2-5	CASSLPRETQYF	TGTGCCAGCAGTTTACCGAGAGAGACCCAGTACTTC
TRBV7-9	-	TRBD2	TRBJ2-7	CASSSTGLDSSYEQYF	TGTGCCAGCAGCTCCACCGGACTAGATAGCTCCTACGAGCAGTACTTC
TRBV13	-	TRBD1	TRBJ2-7	CASSSGQGQYF	TGTGCCAGCAGCTCTGGACAGGGTCAGTACTTC
TRBV2	-	-	TRBJ2-7	CASSRQVRSYEQYF	TGTGCCAGCAGTAGACAGGTACGCTCCTACGAGCAGTACTTC
TRBV6-1	-	-	TRBJ1-5	CASSEDYSNQPQHF	TGTGCCAGCAGTGAGGACTATAGCAATCAGCCCCAGCATTTT
TRBV6-6	-	TRBD1	TRBJ2-7	CASRNGQVTVPQYF	TGTGCCAGCAGGAACGGACAGGTGACTGTTCCGCAGTACTTC